This T cell receptor beta chain originates from a study of T cell responses to AZD1222 COVID-19 vaccine. Whole-study results and caveats: Regions left unmutated in variants are reportedly the target of nearly half of spike-specific TCRs.

Produced via immunoSEQ multiplex PCR; TCRdb's table is partial and in-frame only. The sample includes 120,000 or so clones, around nine tenths of them seen just once. The CDR3 runs to 13 residues. CDR1 and CDR2 from the germline V gene are SQVTM and ANQGSEA. Trimming shortened V by 0 bases and J by 7 bases, and 10 bases separated the two germline ends. A word on this clone: Its target is unknown.

This TCR came from an adult in good health. The V and J genes are TRBV29-1 and TRBJ2-1, with D unclear. The material was peripheral blood, obtained on day 0 of AZD1222 vaccination. The CDR3 DNA reads as TGCAGCGTTGAAGACTTAATGGGTAATGAGCAGTTCTTC. Its protein product is CSVEDLMGNEQFF.